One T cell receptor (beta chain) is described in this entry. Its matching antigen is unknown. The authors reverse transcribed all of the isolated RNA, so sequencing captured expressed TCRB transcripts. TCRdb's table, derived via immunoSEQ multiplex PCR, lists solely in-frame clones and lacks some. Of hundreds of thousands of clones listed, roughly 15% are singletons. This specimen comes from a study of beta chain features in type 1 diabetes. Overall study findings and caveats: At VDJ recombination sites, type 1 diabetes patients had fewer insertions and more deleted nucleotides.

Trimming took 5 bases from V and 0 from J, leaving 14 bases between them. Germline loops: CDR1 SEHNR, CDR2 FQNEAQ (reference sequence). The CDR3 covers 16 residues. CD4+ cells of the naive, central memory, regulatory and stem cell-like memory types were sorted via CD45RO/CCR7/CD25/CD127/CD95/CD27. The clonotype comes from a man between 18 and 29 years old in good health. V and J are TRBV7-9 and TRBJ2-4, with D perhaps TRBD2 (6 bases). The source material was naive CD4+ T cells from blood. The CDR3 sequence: CASSRGLDLAKNIQYF. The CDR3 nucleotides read TGTGCCAGCAGCCGGGGACTCGATCTAGCCAAAAACATTCAGTACTTC.